The present T cell receptor (beta chain) was sequenced within a study of blood T cells in healthy people across ages. General study findings and limits: Naive T cell percentage showed a strong correlation with TCR beta diversity. Total diversity from one million sequenced T cells was likely underestimated.

Sample-barcoded 5' priming and a J-beta primer mix drove a second PCR of about 6 to 12 cycles. One entry per CDR3 protein, called by TCRdb with MiXCR from the 5' RACE reads. The table lists 700,000 to 1,000,000 distinct CDR3 sequences, 40% to 50% of them singletons, with approximately 19% in the top ten. V was pared by 7 bases and J by 14 bases, with 11 bases of the junction left unmatched. This CDR3 comprises 11 residues. The germline V gene encodes CDR1 SQVTM and CDR2 ANQGSEA. In the case of this clonotype: Its target is not known. A much bigger clone sits one base away, suggesting this may be a read error.

Input material: blood. This clonotype was sampled from a man aged 60 to 75 in good health. The V and J genes are TRBV29-1 and TRBJ2-4; 7 bases are a match to TRBD1. The DNA for the CDR3 is TGCAGCGCCGGGACAGAAGAGACCGAGTACTTC. This codes for CSAGTEETEYF.